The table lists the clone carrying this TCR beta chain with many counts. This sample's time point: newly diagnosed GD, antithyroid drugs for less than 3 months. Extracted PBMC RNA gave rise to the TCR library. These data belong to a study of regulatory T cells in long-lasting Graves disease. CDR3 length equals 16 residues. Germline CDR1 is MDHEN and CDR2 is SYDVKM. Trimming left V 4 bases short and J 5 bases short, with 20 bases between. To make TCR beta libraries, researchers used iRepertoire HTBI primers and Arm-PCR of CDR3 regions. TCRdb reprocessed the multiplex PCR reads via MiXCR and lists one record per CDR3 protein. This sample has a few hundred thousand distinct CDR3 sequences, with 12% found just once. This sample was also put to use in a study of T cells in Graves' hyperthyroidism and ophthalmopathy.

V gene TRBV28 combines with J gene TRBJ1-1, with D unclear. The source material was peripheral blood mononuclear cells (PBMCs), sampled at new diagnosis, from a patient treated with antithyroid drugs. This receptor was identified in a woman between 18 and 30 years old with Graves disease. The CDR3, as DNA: TGTGCCAGCAGTTCCCCGACTCGGACCCTCGGGACTGAAGCTTTCTTT. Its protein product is CASSSPTRTLGTEAFF.